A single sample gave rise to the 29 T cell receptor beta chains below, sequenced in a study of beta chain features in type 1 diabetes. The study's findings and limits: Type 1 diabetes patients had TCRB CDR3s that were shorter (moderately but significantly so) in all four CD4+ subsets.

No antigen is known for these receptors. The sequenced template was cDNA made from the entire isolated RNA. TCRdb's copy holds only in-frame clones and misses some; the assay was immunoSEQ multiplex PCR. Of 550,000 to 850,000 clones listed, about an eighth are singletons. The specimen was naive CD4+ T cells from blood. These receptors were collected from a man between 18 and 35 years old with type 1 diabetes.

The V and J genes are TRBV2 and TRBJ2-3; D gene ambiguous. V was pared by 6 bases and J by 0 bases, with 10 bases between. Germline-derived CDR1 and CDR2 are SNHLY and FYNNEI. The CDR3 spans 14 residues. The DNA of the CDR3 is TGTGCCAGCAGGGGCCGCGGAAGCACAGATACGCAGTATTTT. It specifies CASRGRGSTDTQYF.

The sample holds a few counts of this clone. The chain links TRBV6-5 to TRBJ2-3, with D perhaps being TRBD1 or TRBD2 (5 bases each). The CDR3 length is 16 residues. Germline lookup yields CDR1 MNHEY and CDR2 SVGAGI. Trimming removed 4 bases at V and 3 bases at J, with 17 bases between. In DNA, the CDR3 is TGTGCCAGCAGTTCTGGGACGGACCAAACTACAGATACGCAGTATTTT. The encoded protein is CASSSGTDQTTDTQYF.

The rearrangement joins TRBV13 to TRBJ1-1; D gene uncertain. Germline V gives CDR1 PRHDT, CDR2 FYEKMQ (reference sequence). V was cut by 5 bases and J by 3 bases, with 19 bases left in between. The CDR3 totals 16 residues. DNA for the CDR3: TGTGCCAGCAGCGCCCTGACCAATACGGCGGACACTGAAGCTTTCTTT. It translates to CASSALTNTADTEAFF.

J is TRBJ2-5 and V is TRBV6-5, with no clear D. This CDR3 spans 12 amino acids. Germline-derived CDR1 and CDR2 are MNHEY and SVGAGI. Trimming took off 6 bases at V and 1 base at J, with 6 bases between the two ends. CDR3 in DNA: TGTGCCAGCAGGCACACCCAAGAGACCCAGTACTTC. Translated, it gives CASRHTQETQYF.

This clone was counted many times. The CDR3 protein is CATSGDSNQPQHF. In nucleotides, the CDR3 is TGTGCAACAAGCGGGGATAGCAATCAGCCCCAGCATTTT. The chain combines TRBV30 with TRBJ1-5; D uncertain. The germline V gene encodes CDR1 GTSNPN and CDR2 SVGIG (reference sequence). The CDR3 has 13 residues.

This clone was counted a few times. CDR3 in amino acids: CASSSRPGTGADTQYF. DNA of the CDR3: TGTGCCAGCAGTTCCCGTCCCGGGACAGGGGCAGATACGCAGTATTTT. The chain links TRBV28 to TRBJ2-3; 10 bases match TRBD1. With 4 bases clipped from V and 4 bases from J, the junction kept 8 bases outside the gene matches. CDR1 is MDHEN, CDR2 SYDVKM, per germline. The CDR3 has 16 amino acids.

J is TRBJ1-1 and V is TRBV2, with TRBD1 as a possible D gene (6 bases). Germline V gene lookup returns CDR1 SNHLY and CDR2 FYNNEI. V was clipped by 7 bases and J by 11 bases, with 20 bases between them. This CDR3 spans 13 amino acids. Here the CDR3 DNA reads TGTGCCAGCACTCCCCTGGGGGGGGGCAAGGCTTTCTTT. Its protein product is CASTPLGGGKAFF.

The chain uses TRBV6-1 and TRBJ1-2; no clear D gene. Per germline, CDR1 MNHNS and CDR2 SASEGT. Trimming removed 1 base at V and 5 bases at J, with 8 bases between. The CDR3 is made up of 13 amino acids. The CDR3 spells CASSEVERYGYTF. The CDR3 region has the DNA TGTGCCAGCAGTGAAGTGGAAAGATATGGCTACACCTTC.

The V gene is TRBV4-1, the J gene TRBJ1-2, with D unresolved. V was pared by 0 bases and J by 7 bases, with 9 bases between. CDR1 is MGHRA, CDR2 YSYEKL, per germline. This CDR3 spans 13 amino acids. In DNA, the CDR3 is TGCGCCAGCAGCCAAGAGTATGGCGGTGGCTACACCTTC. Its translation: CASSQEYGGGYTF.

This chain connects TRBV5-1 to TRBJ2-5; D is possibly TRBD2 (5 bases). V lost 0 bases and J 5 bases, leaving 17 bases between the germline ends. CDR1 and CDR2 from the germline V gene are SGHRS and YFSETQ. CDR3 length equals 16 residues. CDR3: CASSLAPRTTGETQYF. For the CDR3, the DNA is TGCGCCAGCAGCTTGGCACCTAGAACTACGGGGGAGACCCAGTACTTC.

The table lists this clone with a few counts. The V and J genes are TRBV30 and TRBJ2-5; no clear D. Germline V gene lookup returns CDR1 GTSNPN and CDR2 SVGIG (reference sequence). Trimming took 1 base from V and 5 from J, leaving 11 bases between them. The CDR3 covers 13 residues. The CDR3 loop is CAWSGIVGETQYF. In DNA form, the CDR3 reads TGTGCCTGGAGTGGTATAGTCGGGGAGACCCAGTACTTC. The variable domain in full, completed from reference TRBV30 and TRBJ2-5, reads SQTIHQWPATLVQPVGSPLSLECTVEGTSNPNLYWYRQAAGRGLQLLFYSVGIGQISSEVPQNLSASRPQDRQFILSSKKLLLSDSGFYLCAWSGIVGETQYFGPGTRLLVL.

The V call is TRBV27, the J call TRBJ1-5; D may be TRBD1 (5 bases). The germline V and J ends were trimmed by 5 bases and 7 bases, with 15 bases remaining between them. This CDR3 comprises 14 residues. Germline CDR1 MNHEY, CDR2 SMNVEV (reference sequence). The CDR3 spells CASSPRQLPQPQHF. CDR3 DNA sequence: TGTGCCAGCAGTCCCCGACAGCTCCCGCAGCCCCAGCATTTT.

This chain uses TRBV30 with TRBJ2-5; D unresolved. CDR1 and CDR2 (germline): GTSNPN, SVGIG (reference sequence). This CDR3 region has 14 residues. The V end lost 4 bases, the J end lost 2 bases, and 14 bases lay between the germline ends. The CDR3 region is CAWNRRQVQETQYF. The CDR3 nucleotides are TGTGCCTGGAACCGAAGGCAGGTTCAAGAGACCCAGTACTTC.

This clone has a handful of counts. CDR3 amino acids: CAWGVQETQYF. DNA of the CDR3: TGTGCCTGGGGGGTCCAAGAGACCCAGTACTTC. The rearrangement joins TRBV30 to TRBJ2-5; D is unclear. Germline loops: CDR1 GTSNPN, CDR2 SVGIG (reference sequence). Between the trimmed V and J ends, which lost 5 bases and 1 base, there was a span of 5 bases. CDR3 size: 11 residues.

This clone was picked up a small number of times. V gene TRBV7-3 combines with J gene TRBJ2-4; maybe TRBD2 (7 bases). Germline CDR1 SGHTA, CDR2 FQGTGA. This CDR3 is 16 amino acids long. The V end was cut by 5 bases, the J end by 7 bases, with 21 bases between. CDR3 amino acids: CASSPHSGGGRNIQYF. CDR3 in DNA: TGTGCCAGCAGCCCCCACTCGGGGGGCGGCCGGAACATTCAGTACTTC.

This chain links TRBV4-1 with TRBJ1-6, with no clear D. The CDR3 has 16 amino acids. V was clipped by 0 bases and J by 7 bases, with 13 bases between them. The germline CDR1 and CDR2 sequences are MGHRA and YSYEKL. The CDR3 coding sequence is TGCGCCAGCAGCCAAGATTCGGGAACGAAGAATTCACCCCTCCACTTT. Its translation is CASSQDSGTKNSPLHF.

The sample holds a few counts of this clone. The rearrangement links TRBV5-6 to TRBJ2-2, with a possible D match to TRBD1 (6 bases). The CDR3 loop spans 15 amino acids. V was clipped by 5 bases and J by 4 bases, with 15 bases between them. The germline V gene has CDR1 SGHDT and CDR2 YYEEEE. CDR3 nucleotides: TGTGCCAGCAGTGGGACACAAATAATCACCGGGGAGCTGTTTTTT. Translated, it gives CASSGTQIITGELFF.

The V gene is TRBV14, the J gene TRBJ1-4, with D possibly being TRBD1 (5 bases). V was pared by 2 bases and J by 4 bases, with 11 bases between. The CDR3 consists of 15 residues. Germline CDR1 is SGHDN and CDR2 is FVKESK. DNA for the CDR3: TGTGCCAGCAGCCAACCGGGACCGGGTAATGAAAAACTGTTTTTT. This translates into CASSQPGPGNEKLFF.

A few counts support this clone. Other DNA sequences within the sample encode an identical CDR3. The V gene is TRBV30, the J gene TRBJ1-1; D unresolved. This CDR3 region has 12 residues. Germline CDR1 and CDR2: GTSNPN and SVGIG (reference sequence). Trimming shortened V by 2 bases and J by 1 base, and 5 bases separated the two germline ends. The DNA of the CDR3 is TGTGCCTGGAGTCTCCAGAACACTGAAGCTTTCTTT. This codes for CAWSLQNTEAFF.

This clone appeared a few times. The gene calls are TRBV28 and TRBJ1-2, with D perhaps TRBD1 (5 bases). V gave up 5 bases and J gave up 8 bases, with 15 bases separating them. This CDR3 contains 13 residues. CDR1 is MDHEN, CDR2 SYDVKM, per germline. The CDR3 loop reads CASSLLGAVGYTF. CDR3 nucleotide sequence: TGTGCCAGCAGTCTTCTAGGGGCCGTAGGCTACACCTTC.

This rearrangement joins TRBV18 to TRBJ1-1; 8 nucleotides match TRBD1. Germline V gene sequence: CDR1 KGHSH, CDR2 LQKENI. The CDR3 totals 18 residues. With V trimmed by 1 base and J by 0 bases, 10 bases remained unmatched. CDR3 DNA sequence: TGTGCCAGCTCACCACTATCCCGGACAGGGTCCATGAACACTGAAGCTTTCTTT. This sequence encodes CASSPLSRTGSMNTEAFF. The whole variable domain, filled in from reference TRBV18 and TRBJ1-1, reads NAGVMQNPRHLVRRRGQEARLRCSPMKGHSHVYWYRQLPEEGLKFMVYLQKENIIDESGMPKERFSAEFPKEGPSILRIQQVVRGDSAAYFCASSPLSRTGSMNTEAFFGQGTRLTVV.

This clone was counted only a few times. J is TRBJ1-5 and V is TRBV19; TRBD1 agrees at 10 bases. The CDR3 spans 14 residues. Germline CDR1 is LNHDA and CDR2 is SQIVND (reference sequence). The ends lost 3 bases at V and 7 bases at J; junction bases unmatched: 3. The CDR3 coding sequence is TGTGCCAGTAGTATCCGGACAGGGGGACAGCCCCAGCATTTT. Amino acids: CASSIRTGGQPQHF.

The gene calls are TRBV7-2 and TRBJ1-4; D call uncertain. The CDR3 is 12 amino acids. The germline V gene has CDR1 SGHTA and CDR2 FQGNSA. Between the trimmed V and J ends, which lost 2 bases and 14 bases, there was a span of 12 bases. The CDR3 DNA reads TGTGCCAGCAGCTTACTCTTCCAGAAGCTGTTTTTT. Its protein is CASSLLFQKLFF. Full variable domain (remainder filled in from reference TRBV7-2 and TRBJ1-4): GAGVSQSPSNKVTEKGKDVELRCDPISGHTALYWYRQSLGQGLEFLIYFQGNSAPDKSGLPSDRFSAERTGGSVSTLTIQRTQQEDSAVYLCASSLLFQKLFFGSGTQLSVL.

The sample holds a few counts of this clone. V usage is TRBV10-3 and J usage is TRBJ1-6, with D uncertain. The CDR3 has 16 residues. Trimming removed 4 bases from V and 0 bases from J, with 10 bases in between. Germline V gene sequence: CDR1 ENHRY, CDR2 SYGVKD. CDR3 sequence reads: CAISVAASSYNSPLHF. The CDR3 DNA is TGTGCCATCAGTGTGGCAGCCAGCTCCTATAATTCACCCCTCCACTTT.

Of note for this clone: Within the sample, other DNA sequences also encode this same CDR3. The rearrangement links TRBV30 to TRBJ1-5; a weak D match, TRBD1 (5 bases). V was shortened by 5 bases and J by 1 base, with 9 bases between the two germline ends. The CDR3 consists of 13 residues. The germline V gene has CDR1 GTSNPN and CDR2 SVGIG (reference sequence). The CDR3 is CAWSRGSNQPQHF. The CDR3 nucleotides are TGTGCCTGGTCCCGGGGCAGCAATCAGCCCCAGCATTTT.

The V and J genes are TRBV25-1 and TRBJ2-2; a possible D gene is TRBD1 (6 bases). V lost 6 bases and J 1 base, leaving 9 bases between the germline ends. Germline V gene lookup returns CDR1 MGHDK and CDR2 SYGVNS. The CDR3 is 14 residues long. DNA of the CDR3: TGTGCCAGCAGACCAGGGGAGAACACCGGGGAGCTGTTTTTT. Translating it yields CASRPGENTGELFF.

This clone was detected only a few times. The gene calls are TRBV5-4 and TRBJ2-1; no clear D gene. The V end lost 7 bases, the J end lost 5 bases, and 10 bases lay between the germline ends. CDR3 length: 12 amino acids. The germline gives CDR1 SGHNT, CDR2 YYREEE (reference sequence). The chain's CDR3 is CASGPLNNEQFF. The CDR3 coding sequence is TGTGCCAGCGGCCCCCTAAACAATGAGCAGTTCTTC.

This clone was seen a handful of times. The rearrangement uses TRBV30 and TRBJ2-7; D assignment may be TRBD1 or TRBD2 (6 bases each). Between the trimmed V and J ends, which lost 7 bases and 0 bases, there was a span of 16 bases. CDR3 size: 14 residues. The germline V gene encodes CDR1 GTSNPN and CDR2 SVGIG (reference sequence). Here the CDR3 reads CASSGAPSSYEQYF. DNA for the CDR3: TGTGCCTCCTCGGGGGCCCCAAGCTCCTACGAGCAGTACTTC.

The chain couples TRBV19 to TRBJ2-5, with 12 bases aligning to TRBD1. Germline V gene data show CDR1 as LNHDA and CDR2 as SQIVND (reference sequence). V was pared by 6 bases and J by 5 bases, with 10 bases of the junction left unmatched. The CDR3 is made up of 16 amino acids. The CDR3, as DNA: TGTGCCAGTAGCTTACTGGGACAGGGGGCTTGGGAGACCCAGTACTTC. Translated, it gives CASSLLGQGAWETQYF.